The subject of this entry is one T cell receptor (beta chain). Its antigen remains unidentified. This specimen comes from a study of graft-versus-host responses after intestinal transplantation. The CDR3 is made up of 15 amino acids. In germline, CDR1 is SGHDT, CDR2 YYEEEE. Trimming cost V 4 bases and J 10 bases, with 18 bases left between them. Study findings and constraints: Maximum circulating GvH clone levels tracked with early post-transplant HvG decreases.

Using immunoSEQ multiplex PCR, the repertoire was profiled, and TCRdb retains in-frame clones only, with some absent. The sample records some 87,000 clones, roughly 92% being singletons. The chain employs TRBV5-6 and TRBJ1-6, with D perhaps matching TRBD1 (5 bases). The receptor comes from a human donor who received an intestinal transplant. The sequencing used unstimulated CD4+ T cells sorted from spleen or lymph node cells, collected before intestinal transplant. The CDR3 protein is CASSVEGQMQSPLHF. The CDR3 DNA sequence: TGTGCCAGCAGCGTGGAGGGGCAGATGCAGTCACCCCTCCACTTT.